A selection of T cell receptor beta chains follows, all from one sample in a study of PD-1 blockade in classical Hodgkin lymphoma. TCRdb's copy holds only in-frame clones and misses some; the assay was immunoSEQ multiplex PCR. The repertoire holds fewer than 25,000 clones, roughly 76% seen once, with 25% to 30% in the top ten. This specimen was peripheral blood mononuclear cells (PBMCs), taken before the fourth cycle of nivolumab. These receptors all come from a human donor with classical Hodgkin lymphoma. CDR3s include the opening cysteine and the closing phenylalanine or tryptophan. Expanded clones are given a class, and other clones once, few, many or no size at all.

- | TRBJ1-5 | TRBV7-8 | CASSLDKNQPQHF
few | TRBJ2-5 | TRBV5-1 | CASSLEDEETQYF
- | TRBJ1-2 | TRBV29-1 | CSAGAGNNYGYTF
- | TRBJ2-2 | TRBV5-1 | CASSLGQVVAGELFF
few | TRBJ2-6 | TRBV19 | CASRANMGGANVLTF
- | TRBJ2-5 | TRBV7-2 | CASSPQQGNGETQYF
- | TRBJ1-5 | TRBV4-3 | CASSQNPGGLEPQHF
- | TRBJ2-3 | TRBV7-7 | CASSLAEADTQYF
- | TRBJ1-2 | TRBV7-8 | CASSLGTASSYGYTF
few | TRBJ1-5 | TRBV25-1 | CASSQGGHQPQHF
- | TRBJ1-1 | TRBV6-1 | CASSPSRADTEAFF
- | TRBJ2-1 | TRBV6-6 | CASSYQMNNEQFF
- | TRBJ2-3 | TRBV7-6 | CASSLSESDTQYF
- | TRBJ1-5 | TRBV4-2 | CASSQGEAGGNQPQHF
- | TRBJ1-2 | TRBV6-1 | CASSLRRTGNYGYTF
- | TRBJ2-5 | TRBV7-2 | CASSPRGRTQYF
- | TRBJ2-2 | TRBV4-3 | CASSQVGTDKAGELFF
- | TRBJ1-3 | TRBV19 | CASSAGHGRPGNTIYF
medium-sized | TRBJ1-5 | TRBV2 | CASTKTSDHFKNQPQHF
- | TRBJ1-2 | TRBV10-3 | CAISETDLYGYTF
medium-sized | TRBJ1-2 | TRBV4-1 | CASSQGWGTGGRYGYTF
- | TRBJ2-1 | TRBV15 | CATSTHRVFSSYNEQFF
once | TRBJ1-5 | TRBV7-2 | CASSLNGGFSNQPQHF
- | TRBJ1-6 | TRBV28 | CASSLEGAFDNSPLHF
- | TRBJ2-2 | TRBV28 | CAGQTDTGELFF
- | TRBJ2-7 | TRBV11-1 | CASSPGTRSSYEQYF
- | TRBJ2-6 | TRBV29-1 | CSGEGDRGLGGANVLTF
- | TRBJ2-1 | TRBV27 | CASSSGTTLNEQFF
few | TRBJ2-2 | TRBV5-4 | CASSRAAGGTNTGELFF
medium-sized | TRBJ2-3 | TRBV9 | CASSAAFRTGDDTQYF
- | TRBJ2-3 | TRBV6-6 | CASEGGTDTQYF
- | TRBJ2-5 | TRBV2 | CASSEDWVETQYF
- | TRBJ2-5 | TRBV19 | CASSTTGAAGGTQYF
- | TRBJ2-1 | TRBV7-9 | CASSFQLAGAYNEQFF